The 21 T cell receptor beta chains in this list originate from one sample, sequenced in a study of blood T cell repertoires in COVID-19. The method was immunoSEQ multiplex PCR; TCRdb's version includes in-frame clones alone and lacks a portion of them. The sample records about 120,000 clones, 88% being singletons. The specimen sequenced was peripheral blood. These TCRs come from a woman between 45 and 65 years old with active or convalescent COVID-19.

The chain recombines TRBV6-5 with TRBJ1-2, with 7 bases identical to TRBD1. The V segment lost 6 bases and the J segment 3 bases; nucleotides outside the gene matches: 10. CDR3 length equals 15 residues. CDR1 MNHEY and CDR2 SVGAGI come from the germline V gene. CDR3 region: CASRQGLREYYGYTF. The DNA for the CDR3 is TGTGCCAGCAGACAGGGGTTGCGAGAATACTATGGCTACACCTTC.

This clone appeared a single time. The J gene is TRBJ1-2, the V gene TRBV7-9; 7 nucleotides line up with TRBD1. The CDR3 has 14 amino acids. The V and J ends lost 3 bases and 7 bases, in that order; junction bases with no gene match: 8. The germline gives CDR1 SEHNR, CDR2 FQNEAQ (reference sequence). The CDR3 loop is CASSFDNTGAGYTF. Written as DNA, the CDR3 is TGTGCCAGCAGCTTTGACAATACAGGGGCTGGCTACACCTTC.

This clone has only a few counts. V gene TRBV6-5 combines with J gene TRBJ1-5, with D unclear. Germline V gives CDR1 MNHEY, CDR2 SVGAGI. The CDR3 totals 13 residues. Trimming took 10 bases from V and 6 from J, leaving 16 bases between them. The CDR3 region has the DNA TGTGCCACCCTGCTCCGGGGAGGTCAGCCCCAGCATTTT. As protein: CATLLRGGQPQHF.

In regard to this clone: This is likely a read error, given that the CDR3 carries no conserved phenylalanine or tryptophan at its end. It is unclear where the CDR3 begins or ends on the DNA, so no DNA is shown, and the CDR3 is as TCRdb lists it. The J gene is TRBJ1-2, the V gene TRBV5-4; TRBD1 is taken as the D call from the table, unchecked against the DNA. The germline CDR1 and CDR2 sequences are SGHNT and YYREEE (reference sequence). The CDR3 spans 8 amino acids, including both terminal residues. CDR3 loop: CASSPEPH.

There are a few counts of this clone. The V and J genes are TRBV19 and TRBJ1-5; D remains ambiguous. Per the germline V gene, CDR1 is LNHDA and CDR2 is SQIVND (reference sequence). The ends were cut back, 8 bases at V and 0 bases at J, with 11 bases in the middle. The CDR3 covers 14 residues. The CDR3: CASRHPTSNQPQHF. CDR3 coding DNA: TGTGCCAGTCGACATCCTACTAGCAATCAGCCCCAGCATTTT.

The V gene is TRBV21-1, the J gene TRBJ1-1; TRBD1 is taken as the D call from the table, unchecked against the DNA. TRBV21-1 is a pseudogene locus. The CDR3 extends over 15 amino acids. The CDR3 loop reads CASSKEDRVDTEAFF. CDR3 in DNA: TGTGCCAGCAGCAAAGAGGACAGGGTGGACACTGAAGCTTTCTTT.

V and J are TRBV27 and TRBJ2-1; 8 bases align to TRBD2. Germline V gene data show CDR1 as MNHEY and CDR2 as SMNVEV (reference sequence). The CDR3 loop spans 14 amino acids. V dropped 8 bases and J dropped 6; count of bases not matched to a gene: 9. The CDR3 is CASFGGALGNEQFF. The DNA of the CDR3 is TGTGCCAGCTTCGGGGGGGCCCTAGGCAATGAGCAGTTCTTC.

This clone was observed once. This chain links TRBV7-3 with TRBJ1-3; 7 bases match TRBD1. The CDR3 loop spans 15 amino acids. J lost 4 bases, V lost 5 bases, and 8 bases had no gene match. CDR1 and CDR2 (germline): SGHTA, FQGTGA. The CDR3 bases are TGTGCCAGCAGCCCTACAGGGGTGAACGGAAACACCATATATTTT. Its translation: CASSPTGVNGNTIYF.

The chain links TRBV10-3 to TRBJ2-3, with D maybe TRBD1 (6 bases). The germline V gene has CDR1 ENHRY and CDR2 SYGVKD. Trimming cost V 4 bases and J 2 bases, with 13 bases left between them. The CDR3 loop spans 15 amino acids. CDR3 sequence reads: CAISGGLAFTDTQYF. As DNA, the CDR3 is TGTGCCATCAGTGGGGGGCTCGCCTTCACAGATACGCAGTATTTT.

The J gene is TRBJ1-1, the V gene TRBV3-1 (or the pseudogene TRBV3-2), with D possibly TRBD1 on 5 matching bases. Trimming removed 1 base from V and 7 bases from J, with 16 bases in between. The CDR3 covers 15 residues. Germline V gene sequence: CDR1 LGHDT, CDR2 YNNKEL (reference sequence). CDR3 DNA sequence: TGTGCCAGCAGCCAAGCCGGGGGGTACATGGGTGAAGCTTTCTTT. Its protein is CASSQAGGYMGEAFF.

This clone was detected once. In DNA, the CDR3 is TGTGCCAGCAGTTTTACCATCGGGACAGGCTATGGCTACACCTTC. Translated: CASSFTIGTGYGYTF. The V gene is TRBV6-5, the J gene TRBJ1-2; 8 nucleotides align to TRBD1. The CDR3 length is 15 residues. The V gene end was trimmed by 4 bases and the J gene end by 4 bases; junction bases not matched to a gene: 8. Looked up from germline, CDR1 is MNHEY and CDR2 is SVGAGI.

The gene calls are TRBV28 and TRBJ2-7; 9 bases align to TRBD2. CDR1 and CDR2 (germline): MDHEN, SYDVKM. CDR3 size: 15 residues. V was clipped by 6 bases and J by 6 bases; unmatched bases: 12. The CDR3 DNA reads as TGTGCCAGCAGCGCTAGCGGGACAAGCGCCGGCGAGCAGTACTTC. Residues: CASSASGTSAGEQYF.

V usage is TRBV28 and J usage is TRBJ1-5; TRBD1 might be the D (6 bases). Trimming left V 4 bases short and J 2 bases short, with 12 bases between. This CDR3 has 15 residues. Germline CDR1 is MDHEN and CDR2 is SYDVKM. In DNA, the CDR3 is TGTGCCAGCAGTTCGGCAGGGGCGGGCAATCAGCCCCAGCATTTT. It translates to CASSSAGAGNQPQHF.

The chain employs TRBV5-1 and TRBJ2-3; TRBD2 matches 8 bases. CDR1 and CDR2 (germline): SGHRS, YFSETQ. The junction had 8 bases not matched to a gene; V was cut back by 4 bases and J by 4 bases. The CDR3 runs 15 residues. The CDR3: CASSPETSVADTQYF. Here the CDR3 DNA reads TGCGCCAGCAGCCCCGAGACTAGCGTGGCAGATACGCAGTATTTT.

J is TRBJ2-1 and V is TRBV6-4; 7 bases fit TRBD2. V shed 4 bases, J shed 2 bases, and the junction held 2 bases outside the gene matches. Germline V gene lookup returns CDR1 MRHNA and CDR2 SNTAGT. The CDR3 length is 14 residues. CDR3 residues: CASSGGLAYNEQFF. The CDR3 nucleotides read TGTGCCAGCAGTGGCGGACTAGCCTACAATGAGCAGTTCTTC.

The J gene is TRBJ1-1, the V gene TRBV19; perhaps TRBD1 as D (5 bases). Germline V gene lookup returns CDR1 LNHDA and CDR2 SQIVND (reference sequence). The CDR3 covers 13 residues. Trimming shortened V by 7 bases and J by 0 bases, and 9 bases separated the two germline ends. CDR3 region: CASTLTVNTEAFF. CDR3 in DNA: TGTGCCAGTACCCTGACAGTGAACACTGAAGCTTTCTTT.

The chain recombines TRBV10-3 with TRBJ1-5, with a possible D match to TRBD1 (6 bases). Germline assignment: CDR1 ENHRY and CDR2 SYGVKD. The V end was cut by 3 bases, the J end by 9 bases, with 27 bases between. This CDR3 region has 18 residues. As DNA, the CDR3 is TGTGCCATCAGTGATCGGGACATCTTGATTAGCGCCTCCCTGCCCCAGCATTTT. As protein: CAISDRDILISASLPQHF.

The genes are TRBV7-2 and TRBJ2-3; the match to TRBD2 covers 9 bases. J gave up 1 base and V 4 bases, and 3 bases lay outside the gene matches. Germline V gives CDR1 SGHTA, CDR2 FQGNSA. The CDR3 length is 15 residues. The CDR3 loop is CASSSRLAGTDTQYF. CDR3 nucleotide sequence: TGTGCCAGCAGCTCACGACTAGCGGGCACAGATACGCAGTATTTT. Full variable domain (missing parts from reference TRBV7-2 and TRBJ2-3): GAGVSQSPSNKVTEKGKDVELRCDPISGHTALYWYRQSLGQGLEFLIYFQGNSAPDKSGLPSDRFSAERTGGSVSTLTIQRTQQEDSAVYLCASSSRLAGTDTQYFGPGTRLTVL.

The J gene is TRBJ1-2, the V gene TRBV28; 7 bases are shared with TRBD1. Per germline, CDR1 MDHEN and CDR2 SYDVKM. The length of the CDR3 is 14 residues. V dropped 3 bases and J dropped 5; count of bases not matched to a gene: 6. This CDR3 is CASSFPDRAYGYTF. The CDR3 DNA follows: TGTGCCAGCAGTTTTCCAGACAGGGCTTATGGCTACACCTTC.

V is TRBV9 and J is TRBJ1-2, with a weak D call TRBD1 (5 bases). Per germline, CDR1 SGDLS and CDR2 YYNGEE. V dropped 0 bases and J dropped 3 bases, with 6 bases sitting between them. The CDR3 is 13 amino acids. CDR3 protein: CASSVGGDYGYTF. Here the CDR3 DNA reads TGTGCCAGCAGCGTAGGGGGGGACTATGGCTACACCTTC.

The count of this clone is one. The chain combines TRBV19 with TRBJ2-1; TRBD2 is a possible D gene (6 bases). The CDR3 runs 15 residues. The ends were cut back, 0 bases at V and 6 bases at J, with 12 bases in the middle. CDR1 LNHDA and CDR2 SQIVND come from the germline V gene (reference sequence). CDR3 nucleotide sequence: TGTGCCAGTAGTATAGAGGGCCGGAGGGGCAATGAGCAGTTCTTC. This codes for CASSIEGRRGNEQFF.